One and the same sample provided the 15 T cell receptor beta chains below, sequenced in a study of CD8+CD57+ T cells in acquired aplastic anemia. The template used for profiling TCR beta VDJ and CDR3 was genomic DNA. From the reads, TCRdb called clonotypes with MiXCR, one entry per CDR3 protein. The table shows 150,000 to 200,000 distinct CDR3 sequences, with roughly 50% occurring only once. Flow cytometry had shown expanded CD8+CD57+ cells in the patients chosen for sequencing. The sequencing input was sorted CD4+, CD8+, or CD8+CD57+ T cells (not recorded which) from PBMCs. Receptor source: a human donor with aplastic anemia.

J is TRBJ1-2 and V is TRBV29-1, with 7 bases aligning to TRBD1. V dropped 0 bases and J dropped 3; count of bases not matched to a gene: 7. Germline CDR1 and CDR2: SQVTM and ANQGSEA. This CDR3 is built from 15 residues. This CDR3 is CSVEEQGGGYYGYTF. CDR3 DNA: TGCAGCGTTGAAGAGCAGGGGGGGGGCTACTATGGCTACACCTTC. Full variable domain (outside the CDR3, taken from reference TRBV29-1 and TRBJ1-2): SAVISQKPSRDICQRGTSLTIQCQVDSQVTMMFWYRQQPGQSLTLIATANQGSEATYESGFVIDKFPISRPNLTFSTLTVSNMSPEDSSIYLCSVEEQGGGYYGYTFGSGTRLTVV.

This clonotype has a count of ten or more. The rearrangement joins TRBV6-1 to TRBJ2-3; the match to TRBD2 covers 7 bases. Germline loops: CDR1 MNHNS, CDR2 SASEGT. The CDR3 is made up of 12 amino acids. Losses at the gene ends were 10 bases for V and 1 base for J; bases not matched to a gene: 2. CDR3 in DNA: TGTGCCACAACTAGCGGCACAGATACGCAGTATTTT. Translated, it gives CATTSGTDTQYF.

Many counts were recorded for this clonotype. This chain connects TRBV6-5 to TRBJ2-7, with TRBD1 matching over 7 bases. The V and J ends lost 6 bases and 6 bases, in that order; junction bases with no gene match: 8. Germline V gene data show CDR1 as MNHEY and CDR2 as SVGAGI. This CDR3 is 13 amino acids long. The CDR3 region has the DNA TGTGCCAGCAGGTCACAGGGGATGGCCGAGCAGTACTTC. Its translation is CASRSQGMAEQYF.

On this clonotype: The junction does not match germline at one end; this may be a read error. The chain carries TRBV29-1 and TRBJ1-2; a possible D gene is TRBD1 (6 bases). The CDR3 consists of 13 residues. Germline loops: CDR1 SQVTM, CDR2 ANQGSEA. The CDR3 spells CSVGQVVKYDYTF. Written as DNA, the CDR3 is TGCAGCGTTGGACAGGTAGTTAAATATGACTACACCTTC.

This clonotype was seen a few times. The rearrangement joins TRBV15 to TRBJ2-1; the match to TRBD1 covers 8 bases. This CDR3 contains 17 residues. Germline CDR1 LNHNV, CDR2 YYDKDF (reference sequence). J gave up 7 bases and V 0 bases, and 11 bases lay outside the gene matches. The CDR3 region has the DNA TGTGCCACCAGCAGAGAAGGTTGGCAGGGGGCGTATAATGAGCAGTTCTTC. It translates to CATSREGWQGAYNEQFF.

This clonotype was counted many times. The chain employs TRBV2 and TRBJ2-7; D is ambiguous. V lost 3 bases, J lost 3 bases, and 9 bases lay in between. CDR1 SNHLY and CDR2 FYNNEI come from the germline V gene. This CDR3 contains 13 residues. CDR3 protein: CASSDYSYYEQYF. The CDR3 DNA reads as TGTGCCAGCAGTGACTACAGTTACTACGAGCAGTACTTC.

This clonotype was found many times. The gene calls are TRBV12-3 or TRBV12-4 and TRBJ2-5; D possibly corresponds to TRBD1 (6 bases). The CDR3 is made up of 15 amino acids. V shed 5 bases and J shed 5 bases, with 18 bases lying between them. The CDR3 DNA reads TGTGCCAGCAGTGCGGCACAGGGTAGCTGGGAGACCCAGTACTTC. As protein: CASSAAQGSWETQYF.

This sequence joins TRBV2 and TRBJ1-2; D remains unclear. The length of the CDR3 is 14 residues. V gave up 0 bases and J gave up 3 bases, with 8 bases separating them. Germline CDR1 and CDR2: SNHLY and FYNNEI. DNA for the CDR3: TGTGCCAGCAGTGAAGCGAAAGGGTACTATGGCTACACCTTC. It yields the protein CASSEAKGYYGYTF. Full variable domain (remainder filled in from reference TRBV2 and TRBJ1-2): EPEVTQTPSHQVTQMGQEVILRCVPISNHLYFYWYRQILGQKVEFLVSFYNNEISEKSEIFDDQFSVERPDGSNFTLKIRSTKLEDSAMYFCASSEAKGYYGYTFGSGTRLTVV.

There are many counts of this clonotype. The chain employs TRBV5-6 and TRBJ2-1; TRBD1 matches at 7 bases. Germline CDR1 is SGHDT and CDR2 is YYEEEE. The CDR3 totals 13 residues. V shed 4 bases, J shed 7 bases, and the junction held 5 bases outside the gene matches. The CDR3 DNA reads as TGTGCCAGCAGCCGACAGGGTTATAATGAGCAGTTCTTC. This gives the protein CASSRQGYNEQFF.

The genes are TRBV7-8 and TRBJ2-7; possibly TRBD1 for D (6 bases). With 3 bases removed from V and 3 bases from J, the gap between germline ends came to 9 bases. Germline V lookup: CDR1 SGHVS, CDR2 FQNEAQ. This CDR3 has 13 amino acids. The CDR3 sequence is CASSLGQHYEQYF. As DNA, the CDR3 is TGTGCCAGCAGCTTGGGACAACACTACGAGCAGTACTTC.

This clonotype was detected ten times or more. The chain employs TRBV20-1 and TRBJ1-2; 8 bases line up with TRBD1. V was clipped by 0 bases and J by 8 bases; unmatched bases: 14. This CDR3 has 16 residues. CDR1 and CDR2 from the germline V gene are DFQATT and SNEGSKA (reference sequence). CDR3 loop: CSARDRWGQVPRGYTF. The DNA for the CDR3 is TGCAGTGCTAGAGATAGGTGGGGACAGGTTCCTAGAGGCTACACCTTC.

The CDR3 DNA reads TGCAGCGCAACCAAGGGGGGGAACACTGAAGCTTTCTTT. It codes for CSATKGGNTEAFF. The V gene is TRBV29-1, the J gene TRBJ1-1; D perhaps matches TRBD1 (6 bases). V lost 7 bases and J 1 base, leaving 13 bases between the germline ends. CDR3 length: 13 residues. Germline V gene data show CDR1 as SQVTM and CDR2 as ANQGSEA. The variable domain in full, with the rest retrieved from reference TRBV29-1 and TRBJ1-1, is SAVISQKPSRDICQRGTSLTIQCQVDSQVTMMFWYRQQPGQSLTLIATANQGSEATYESGFVIDKFPISRPNLTFSTLTVSNMSPEDSSIYLCSATKGGNTEAFFGQGTRLTVV.

The V call is TRBV5-4, the J call TRBJ2-5; TRBD1 matches 9 bases. The CDR3 length is 15 residues. CDR1 and CDR2 (germline): SGHNT, YYREEE (reference sequence). V was pared by 3 bases and J by 3 bases, with 6 bases of the junction left unmatched. The CDR3 region has the DNA TGTGCCAGCAGCTGGGTTACAGGGGGCGAAGAGACCCAGTACTTC. Translated: CASSWVTGGEETQYF. Complete variable domain (other parts from reference TRBV5-4 and TRBJ2-5): ETGVTQSPTHLIKTRGQQVTLRCSSQSGHNTVSWYQQALGQGPQFIFQYYREEENGRGNFPPRFSGLQFPNYSSELNVNALELDDSALYLCASSWVTGGEETQYFGPGTRLLVL.

The rearrangement joins TRBV15 to TRBJ2-5; tentatively, D is TRBD2 (6 bases). Germline CDR1 is LNHNV and CDR2 is YYDKDF (reference sequence). There are 14 residues in the CDR3. V was trimmed by 5 bases and J by 3 bases, leaving 13 bases between them. For the CDR3, the DNA is TGTGCCACCAGCGGCCGACTAGGAGAAGAGACCCAGTACTTC. Protein product: CATSGRLGEETQYF.

A word on this clonotype: With a much larger clone just one base away, this may be a read error. This rearrangement joins TRBV5-1 to TRBJ2-1; TRBD1 matches at 9 bases. The germline V gene has CDR1 SGHRS and CDR2 YFSETQ. The length of the CDR3 is 17 residues. CDR3 residues: CASSLETGGRAYNEQLF. The CDR3 DNA reads TGCGCCAGCAGCTTGGAGACAGGGGGTCGGGCCTACAATGAGCAGCTCTTC.